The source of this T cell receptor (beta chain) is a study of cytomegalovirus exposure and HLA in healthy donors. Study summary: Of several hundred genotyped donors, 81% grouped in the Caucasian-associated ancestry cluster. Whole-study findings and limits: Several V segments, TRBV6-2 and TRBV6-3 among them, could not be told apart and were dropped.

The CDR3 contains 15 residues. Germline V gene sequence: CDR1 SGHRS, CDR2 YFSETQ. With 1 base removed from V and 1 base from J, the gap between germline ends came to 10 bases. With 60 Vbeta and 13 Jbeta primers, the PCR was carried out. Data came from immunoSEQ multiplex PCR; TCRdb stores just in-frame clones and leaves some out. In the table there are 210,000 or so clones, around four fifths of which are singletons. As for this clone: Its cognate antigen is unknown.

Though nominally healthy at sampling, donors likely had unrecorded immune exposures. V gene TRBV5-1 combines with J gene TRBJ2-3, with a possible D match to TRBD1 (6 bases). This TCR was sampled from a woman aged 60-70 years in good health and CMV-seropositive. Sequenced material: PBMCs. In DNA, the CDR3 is TGCGCCAGCAGCTTGTTCGCAGGGGGCACAGATACGCAGTATTTT. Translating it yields CASSLFAGGTDTQYF.